The next 13 T cell receptor beta chains were all read from a single sample in a study of PD-1 blockade in mismatch repair-deficient tumors. Here immunoSEQ multiplex PCR was the method, and the copy in TCRdb shows in-frame clones only, minus some. This sample has 12,000 to 15,000 clones, with approximately 80% found just once. The sequenced sample was PBMCs, obtained less than 15 weeks after starting pembrolizumab. These receptors were taken from an adult with mismatch repair-deficient cancer.

V is TRBV4-1 and J is TRBJ2-2; 7 bases match TRBD1. V trimming: 3 bases; J trimming: 1 base; junction bases outside the gene matches: 5. The CDR3 is 16 amino acids. Germline V gives CDR1 MGHRA, CDR2 YSYEKL. The CDR3 sequence is CASSQIHRGNTGELFF. In nucleotides, the CDR3 is TGCGCCAGCAGCCAGATTCACAGGGGGAACACCGGGGAGCTGTTTTTT.

The V and J genes are TRBV5-1 and TRBJ2-5, with 9 bases aligning to TRBD1. CDR1 and CDR2 (germline): SGHRS, YFSETQ. The CDR3 sequence is 15 residues long. V trimming: 2 bases; J trimming: 2 bases; junction bases outside the gene matches: 4. CDR3 region: CASSLPGTGQETQYF. CDR3 DNA: TGCGCCAGCAGCTTACCCGGGACAGGGCAAGAGACCCAGTACTTC.

This clone was counted once. This chain links TRBV4-1 with TRBJ2-1; 9 bases line up with TRBD1. Germline V gives CDR1 MGHRA, CDR2 YSYEKL. V lost 4 bases and J lost 8; bases outside the gene matches: 15. This CDR3 contains 17 residues. The CDR3 loop reads CASSRPAPGQGVDEQFF. The CDR3 nucleotides read TGCGCCAGCAGCCGACCCGCTCCGGGACAGGGTGTTGATGAGCAGTTCTTC.

The chain couples TRBV2 to TRBJ2-7; maybe TRBD2 (5 bases). The CDR3 covers 13 residues. Trimming removed 6 bases from V and 0 bases from J, with 9 bases in between. Germline CDR1 reads SNHLY; CDR2 reads FYNNEI. The CDR3 loop is CASRRVPSYEQYF. CDR3 sequence (DNA): TGTGCCAGCAGGAGGGTTCCCTCCTACGAGCAGTACTTC.

The chain employs TRBV29-1 and TRBJ2-3, with 11 bases lining up with TRBD2. V trimming: 5 bases; J trimming: 0 bases; junction bases outside the gene matches: 7. From germline, CDR1 is SQVTM and CDR2 ANQGSEA. This CDR3 has 16 residues. CDR3 protein: CSVSLGTSGSTDTQYF. CDR3 in DNA: TGCAGCGTTTCCCTGGGGACTAGCGGCAGCACAGATACGCAGTATTTT.

The chain uses TRBV20-1 and TRBJ2-7; the D gene is possibly TRBD2 (7 bases). The CDR3 consists of 11 residues. Germline loops: CDR1 DFQATT, CDR2 SNEGSKA (reference sequence). The CDR3 DNA reads TGCGGCGGGGGCGATTACTACGAGCAGTACTTC. Translating it yields CGGGDYYEQYF.

The rearrangement links TRBV28 to TRBJ2-4, with a tentative D call TRBD1 (5 bases). Trimming left V 6 bases short and J 0 bases short, with 18 bases between. This CDR3 comprises 17 residues. The germline V gene encodes CDR1 MDHEN and CDR2 SYDVKM. Here the CDR3 reads CASSHSWGPIAKNIQYF. CDR3 in DNA: TGTGCCAGCAGCCATTCTTGGGGCCCGATAGCCAAAAACATTCAGTACTTC.

The rearrangement joins TRBV7-9 to TRBJ1-2; a weak D match, TRBD1 (6 bases). The CDR3 is 15 residues long. V was cut by 1 base and J by 1 base, with 10 bases left in between. Germline V CDR1 and CDR2: SEHNR, FQNEAQ (reference sequence). CDR3: CASSLGDTFNYGYTF. The CDR3 DNA is TGTGCCAGCAGCTTAGGGGACACGTTTAACTATGGCTACACCTTC.

This clone was seen once. CDR3 residues: CASSASVAKNIQYF. CDR3 in DNA: TGTGCCAGCAGTGCGTCGGTAGCCAAAAACATTCAGTACTTC. This rearrangement joins TRBV2 to TRBJ2-4; no clear D gene. This CDR3 comprises 14 residues. The V gene lost 4 bases and the J gene lost 0 bases, with 7 bases spanning the gap. Germline CDR1 and CDR2: SNHLY and FYNNEI.

This clone was found a few times. The chain uses TRBV6-5 and TRBJ2-7; 9 nucleotides align to TRBD2. V gave up 5 bases and J gave up 4 bases; unmatched junction bases: 3. CDR3 length: 13 residues. Germline CDR1 and CDR2: MNHEY and SVGAGI. The CDR3 bases are TGTGCCAGCAGTCAGACTAGCGGTTACGAGCAGTACTTC. This translates into CASSQTSGYEQYF.

The rearrangement links TRBV5-5 to TRBJ1-5; D is possibly TRBD1 (6 bases). With 1 base removed from V and 5 bases from J, the gap between germline ends came to 13 bases. This CDR3 contains 15 residues. Germline V gives CDR1 SGHKS, CDR2 YYEKEE (reference sequence). The CDR3 nucleotides read TGTGCCAGCAGCTTGTTAACAGGGTCATATCAGCCCCAGCATTTT. Its protein product is CASSLLTGSYQPQHF.

This clone has a single count. The chain carries TRBV9 and TRBJ2-3; 15 bases line up with TRBD2. The length of the CDR3 is 16 residues. J lost 6 bases, V lost 4 bases, and 6 bases had no gene match. From germline, CDR1 is SGDLS and CDR2 YYNGEE. In DNA form, the CDR3 reads TGTGCCAGCAGCTCTGGACTAGCGGGAGGGTTTGATACGCAGTATTTT. This codes for CASSSGLAGGFDTQYF.

In its sample, this clone was seen once. This rearrangement joins TRBV28 to TRBJ1-1, with D maybe TRBD1 (6 bases). CDR1 is MDHEN, CDR2 SYDVKM, per germline. Between the trimmed V and J ends, which lost 7 bases and 9 bases, there was a span of 18 bases. The CDR3 consists of 13 residues. CDR3 amino acids: CASTAGGRPQAFF. DNA of the CDR3: TGTGCCAGCACGGCGGGGGGCCGGCCCCAAGCTTTCTTT.